A selection of T cell receptor delta chains follows, all from one sample in a study of gamma-delta T cells after stem cell transplantation. TCRdb reapplied CATT to the RT-PCR reads. The repertoire holds about 3,500 delta-chain clones, with about 12% as singletons. Sequenced input: gamma-delta T cells. These receptors were obtained from a human donor. It is not recorded whose cells these are; they may come from a transplant donor. CDR3s include the opening cysteine and the closing phenylalanine or tryptophan. D genes are given only for firm matches. Part of the rows lack a size; the others show once, few, many or a class for expanded clones.

V gene	clone size	J gene	D gene	CDR3 DNA	CDR3 protein
TRDV1	few	TRDJ1	TRDD3	TGTGCTCTTGGGGAGCCTCCCCGATGGGGGCTGCTGGGGGAATACACCGATAAACTCATCTTT	CALGEPPRWGLLGEYTDKLIF
TRDV2	medium-sized	TRDJ1	-	TGTGCCTGTGACACCGGATGGACAGAACCTCCAAAGTACACCGATAAACTCATCTTT	CACDTGWTEPPKYTDKLIF
TRAV29/DV5	few	TRDJ1	TRDD3	TGTGCAGCAAGCGATGTAGCACCGTACTGGGGAAAGAAACTCATCTTT	CAASDVAPYWGKKLIF
TRDV1	few	TRDJ1	-	TGTGCTCTCAGTGCGGGCGAGGGGAAACTCATCTTT	CALSAGEGKLIF
TRAV29/DV5	few	TRDJ2	TRDD3	TGTGCAGCAAGCGGGGGGTGGGGGAGCCCTTTGACAGCACAACTCTTCTTT	CAASGGWGSPLTAQLFF
TRDV1	few	TRDJ1	-	TGTGCTCTTGGGCAGCCTCGCCCGCTTACCTTACCCTGGTACACCGATAAACTCATCTTT	CALGQPRPLTLPWYTDKLIF
TRDV1	few	TRDJ1	-	TGTGCTCTTGGGGAACTAGTACCCCCGTACACCGATAAACTCATCTTT	CALGELVPPYTDKLIF
TRDV2	few	TRDJ3	TRDD3	TGTGCCTGCGACCGTCTGGGCTGGGGGCCCTCGGGCTCCTGGGACACCCGACAGATGTTTTTC	CACDRLGWGPSGSWDTRQMFF
TRDV1	few	TRDJ1	TRDD3	TGTGCTCTTGGGATATTCCACCACACCAGTCAGGGTCTGGGGGATGTTGGAGGCGAAAAACTCATCTTT	CALGIFHHTSQGLGDVGGEKLIF
TRDV1	-	TRDJ1	TRDD3	TGTGCTCTTGGGGAACCTTATTCCTCACGGAGGGGGATATGGCCCATGAATTACACCGATAAACTCATCTTT	CALGEPYSSRRGIWPMNYTDKLIF
TRDV1	-	TRDJ1	-	TGTGCTCTTGGCCCCACGGGAGGTGGATACAGCACCGACAAACTCATCTTT	CALGPTGGGYSTDKLIF
TRAV29/DV5	-	TRDJ1	-	TGTGCAGCAACCTACCCCGGTATGGGGTGGTACACCGATAAACTCATCTTT	CAATYPGMGWYTDKLIF
TRDV3	-	TRDJ2	TRDD2	TGTGCCTCATCGCCTTCCTACGAGGGATACCGAGCTTTGACAGCACAACTCTTCTTT	CASSPSYEGYRALTAQLFF
TRDV1	-	TRDJ1	-	TGTGCTCTTGGGGAACGGAAGGCCTGCTTAATTGGGGGTTGCGATAAACTCATCTTT	CALGERKACLIGGCDKLIF
TRDV1	-	TRDJ2	TRDD3	TGTGCTCTTGGGGAAGGGGCAGAAGCCAGGGGGATACGCGAGGAAGCACAACTCTTCTTT	CALGEGAEARGIREEAQLFF
TRAV29/DV5	few	TRDJ1	-	TGTGCAGCCCAACGATGGGAGGGGGCCGACACCGATAAACTCATCTTT	CAAQRWEGADTDKLIF
TRDV2	large	TRDJ1	TRDD3	TGTGCCTGTGACACCATAAGCGGATACGCCGATAAACTCATCTTT	CACDTISGYADKLIF
TRDV2	large	TRDJ3	TRDD3	TGTGCCTGTGACACCGCTACTGGGGGTCGCTCCTGGGACACCCGACAGATGTTTTTC	CACDTATGGRSWDTRQMFF
TRDV1	-	TRDJ1	TRDD3	TGTGCTCTTGGGGAATATATCTCCTTTACTGGGGGATGGGGCCCCGGGTACACCGATAAACTCATCTTT	CALGEYISFTGGWGPGYTDKLIF
TRDV1	-	TRDJ1	-	TGTGCTCTTGGACGCTCGAGTGGGGACTACACCGATAAACTCATCTTT	CALGRSSGDYTDKLIF
TRDV1	few	TRDJ1	TRDD3	TGTGCTCTTGGGGAATGTGTCAGACTGGGGGACCGCTTTCAACTGTACACCGATAAACTCATCTTT	CALGECVRLGDRFQLYTDKLIF
TRDV1	few	TRDJ1	TRDD3	TGTGCTCTTGGGGAAGAAAAAGGTGGGCAGATTTGGGGGATACGCTACACCGATAAACTCATCTTT	CALGEEKGGQIWGIRYTDKLIF
TRDV1	few	TRDJ1	-	TGTGCTCTTGGGGAAGAATCCTACGATACTCCCGGGCTGCCCTTTTACACCGATAAACTCATCTTT	CALGEESYDTPGLPFYTDKLIF
TRDV1	few	TRDJ1	-	TGTGCTCTTGGGGAACTAAGGGGATACACCGATAAACTCATCTTT	CALGELRGYTDKLIF
TRDV1	few	TRDJ2	-	TGTGCTCTTGGGCCTATGCCCTCCTACCAACTTTGGGGGAGAATGACAGCACAACTCTTCTTT	CALGPMPSYQLWGRMTAQLFF
TRDV3	few	TRDJ1	TRDD3	TGTGCCTTTTCTCCTCGTACTGGGGGATACACTGAACCTCTGGATAAACTCATCTTT	CAFSPRTGGYTEPLDKLIF
TRDV1	-	TRDJ1	TRDD3	TGTGCTCTTGGGGGCTACTGGGGGATGTGGGGGTACACCGATAAACTCATCTTT	CALGGYWGMWGYTDKLIF
TRDV1	few	TRDJ1	TRDD2	TGTGCTCTTGGGGAATTTACCCTTCCTACGCCATCTGGGCGGGTGAACACCGATAAACTCATCTTT	CALGEFTLPTPSGRVNTDKLIF
TRDV1	-	TRDJ1	-	TGTGCTCTTGGGGAACTCCCGGGAGGGAGCCTGCCTCTGACCTACACCGATAAACTCATCTTT	CALGELPGGSLPLTYTDKLIF
TRDV1	few	TRDJ2	-	TGTGCTCTTGGGGAACCCGGCCTTCCTACTGCTGGGGGATGCGGTACGACAGCACAACTCTTCTTT	CALGEPGLPTAGGCGTTAQLFF
TRAV29/DV5	large	TRDJ1	TRDD3	TGTGCAGCAAGGGAAGACTATCCCAACAACCCAACTGGGGGATCCTCCGATAAACTCATCTTT	CAAREDYPNNPTGGSSDKLIF
TRDV2	large	TRDJ3	TRDD3	TGTGCCTGTGACAGCTGGGGGAGCTCCTGGGACACCCGACAGATGTTTTTC	CACDSWGSSWDTRQMFF
TRDV1	few	TRDJ1	-	TGTGCTCTTGGGCCAAAGAACAGGGATATGGTCGTAGATTCCGATAAACTCATCTTT	CALGPKNRDMVVDSDKLIF
TRDV1	few	TRDJ1	TRDD3	TGTGCTCTTGGGGAGTTCCTACCCTGGGGGATATCCACCGATAAACCCATCTTT	CALGEFLPWGISTDKPIF
TRDV3	few	TRDJ1	-	TGTGCCTTTTGGCCCGGTCGAGAGGTCTGGGGCGATAAACTCATCTTT	CAFWPGREVWGDKLIF
TRDV1	few	TRDJ1	TRDD3	TGTGCTCTTGGGGAATTCTTTCCTACCTTTACTGGGGGATACGGGACCGATAAACTCATCTTT	CALGEFFPTFTGGYGTDKLIF
TRDV1	-	TRDJ1	TRDD3	TGTGCTCTTGGGGTCCGAGGCCTTCCCGCTCCTTACTGGGGGATACCTGACACCGATAAACTCATCTTT	CALGVRGLPAPYWGIPDTDKLIF
TRDV1	-	TRDJ1	TRDD3	TGTGCTCTTGGGGAACTTGGCCAGGTTGGGGGATACGAGATTACCGATAAACTCATCTTT	CALGELGQVGGYEITDKLIF
TRDV1	-	TRDJ1	TRDD3	TGTGCTCTTGGGGATCGTCCTACGCCGGTGGGGGATACTCGTTGCACCGATAAACCCATCTTT	CALGDRPTPVGDTRCTDKPIF
TRDV1	few	TRDJ3	-	TGTGCTCTTGGGGAACTAGAACACTGGGACACCCGACAGATGTTTTTC	CALGELEHWDTRQMFF
TRDV1	-	TRDJ1	-	TGTGCTCTTGGGGAAAGCGAGGGCTTCCGGCCCCAAGTCACCGATAAACTCATCTTT	CALGESEGFRPQVTDKLIF
TRDV1	-	TRDJ1	-	TGTGCTCTTGGGGGTTCCTACTTGCCGGGGGATTATTCGGATAAACTCATCTTT	CALGGSYLPGDYSDKLIF
TRDV1	-	TRDJ1	-	TGTGCTCTTGGGGAATGGGGGGGGTACACCGATAAACTCATCTTT	CALGEWGGYTDKLIF
TRAV29/DV5	few	TRDJ2	TRDD3	TGTGCAGCAAGCGTGGTCGGGAGGAATTCTGGGGGATACGCGTCAGCACAACTCTTCTTT	CAASVVGRNSGGYASAQLFF
TRDV2	medium-sized	TRDJ1	-	TGTGCCTGTGACACCGGGGGGCCTTCCCCACCGACTGGGGCGAGGAAACTCATCTTT	CACDTGGPSPPTGARKLIF
TRDV1	few	TRDJ2	-	TGTGCTCTTGGGGAACCCTCGGGCCAAGTCCTCGCCGGGACCCTGACAGCACAACTCTTCTTT	CALGEPSGQVLAGTLTAQLFF
TRAV29/DV5	medium-sized	TRDJ3	-	TGTGCAGCAAGCGCGTCGGGATGTAGCTCCTGGGACACCCGACAGATGTTTTTC	CAASASGCSSWDTRQMFF
TRAV29/DV5	-	TRDJ3	TRDD3	TGTGCAGCAAGCGGGCTACTGGGGCCATTTTCCTGGGGCACCCGACAGATGTTTTTC	CAASGLLGPFSWGTRQMFF